This T cell receptor (beta chain) was recovered during a study of CD8+ T cells in alopecia areata. As for the study in general: Dosing spanned 6 to 18 months on tofacitinib, then 6 months off drug.

cDNA prepared by RNA extraction and subsequent reverse transcription served as the template for sequencing. The assay was immunoSEQ multiplex PCR, and TCRdb's table has in-frame clones only and misses some. Of over 100,000 clones listed, about 60% are singletons. Only a few counts were recorded for this clone. Treatment in this sample: oral pan-JAK inhibitor, 5-10 mg twice daily. Trimming removed 0 bases at V and 0 bases at J, with 14 bases between. Germline CDR1 is KGHSH and CDR2 is LQKENI. The CDR3 totals 17 residues. The chain uses TRBV18 and TRBJ1-1, with D perhaps TRBD1 (6 bases). The specimen comprised CD8+ T cells sorted from blood, sampled at week 24, from a patient treated with tofacitinib. The clonotype originates from a human donor with alopecia areata. CDR3 DNA sequence: TGTGCCAGCTCACCACCGACAGACCAGGGGATGAACACTGAAGCTTTCTTT. Encoded protein: CASSPPTDQGMNTEAFF.